This TCR beta chain was observed in a study of CD8 T cells in ankylosing spondylitis. Construction of TCR beta libraries was performed using quantitative 5'-RACE with molecular barcodes. TCRdb independently ran MiXCR on the 5' RACE reads; one entry per CDR3 protein. This sample has about 140,000 distinct CDR3 sequences, with around 32% found just once. This CDR3 region has 11 residues. Germline V CDR1 and CDR2: DFQATT, SNEGSKA (reference sequence). V dropped 5 bases and J dropped 2 bases, with 7 bases sitting between them. What was sequenced was synovial fluid, either unsorted or a sorted T cell fraction (not recorded which). This receptor was taken from a male donor with ankylosing spondylitis. The chain is built from TRBV20-1 and TRBJ2-7; D remains unclear. CDR3 residues: CSAVVAYEQYF. The DNA of the CDR3 is TGCAGTGCTGTCGTTGCCTACGAGCAGTACTTC.